This T cell receptor beta chain was found in a study of shared clonotypes between healthy human individuals. Selected positively for CCR7 and CD45RO-negative, naive CD8 cells excluded terminally differentiated effector memory CD45RA+ cells. With respect to this clone: Its antigen is unknown.

Method: immunoSEQ multiplex PCR; TCRdb's copy keeps in-frame clones and lacks some. The table shows hundreds of thousands of clones, with around 95% occurring only once. Germline values: CDR1 SGHVS, CDR2 FQNEAQ. The CDR3 runs to 18 residues. Trimming at V came to 3 bases and at J to 0 bases, leaving 10 bases not matched to a gene. Findings and caveats of the study: A handful of donors showed sharing of about 4.7% of naive CD4 clonotypes.

The sample was naive CD8+ T cells sorted from blood. V usage is TRBV7-8 and J usage is TRBJ2-1; 8 positions match TRBD2. This sequence originates from a woman aged 30 to 39 in good health. CDR3 sequence (DNA): TGTGCCAGCAGCTTGGGACTAGTCGGGACCGCCTCCTACAATGAGCAGTTCTTC. Its translation: CASSLGLVGTASYNEQFF. The whole variable domain, remainder taken from reference TRBV7-8 and TRBJ2-1, is GAGVSQSPRYKVAKRGQDVALRCDPISGHVSLFWYQQALGQGPEFLTYFQNEAQLDKSGLPSDRFFAERPEGSVSTLKIQRTQQEDSAVYLCASSLGLVGTASYNEQFFGPGTRLTVL.